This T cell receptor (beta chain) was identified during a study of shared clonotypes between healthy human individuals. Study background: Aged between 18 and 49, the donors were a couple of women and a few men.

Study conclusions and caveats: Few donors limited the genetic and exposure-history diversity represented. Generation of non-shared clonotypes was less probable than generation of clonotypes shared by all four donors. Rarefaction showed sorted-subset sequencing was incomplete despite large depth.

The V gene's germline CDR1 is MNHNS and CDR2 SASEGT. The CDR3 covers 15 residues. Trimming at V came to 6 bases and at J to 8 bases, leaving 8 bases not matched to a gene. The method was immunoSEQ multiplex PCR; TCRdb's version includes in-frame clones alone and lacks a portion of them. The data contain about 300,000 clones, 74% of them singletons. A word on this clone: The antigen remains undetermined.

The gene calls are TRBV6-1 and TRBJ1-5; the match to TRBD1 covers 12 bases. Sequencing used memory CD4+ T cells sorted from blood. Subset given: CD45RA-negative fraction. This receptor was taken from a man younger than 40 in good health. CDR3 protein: CASRPGTGGWEPQHF. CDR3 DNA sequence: TGTGCCAGCAGGCCCGGGACAGGGGGCTGGGAGCCCCAGCATTTT.